Listed below are T cell receptor beta chains from one sample, sequenced in a study of beta chain features in type 1 diabetes. Clones were read by immunoSEQ multiplex PCR, and TCRdb kept only the in-frame ones, dropping some. The repertoire consists of a few hundred thousand clones, with around 19% occurring once and the leading ten covering roughly 0.045%. Material for sequencing was naive CD4+ T cells from blood. The receptors come from a woman under 30 in good health. Both conserved end residues are part of each CDR3. The D gene is left open where the match is weak. For some rows the clone size is stated as once, few or many, or as a class when expanded; others skip it.

clone_size j_call v_call d_call cdr3_nt cdr3_aa
few TRBJ1-1 TRBV29-1 TRBD1 TGCAGCGCCGTCCCGGGACAGGGGGCGGGCACTGAAGCTTTCTTT CSAVPGQGAGTEAFF
. TRBJ2-1 TRBV7-7 . TGTGCTAGCAGCTTGCGGTTATACAATGAGCAGTTCTTC CASSLRLYNEQFF
few TRBJ2-3 TRBV5-1 TRBD1 TGCGCCAGCAGCTTGGCGGACAGGGGGCGATTGGATACGCAGTATTTT CASSLADRGRLDTQYF
. TRBJ1-5 TRBV7-2 . TGTGCCAGCAGCTTTTATAGCAATCAGCCCCAGCATTTT CASSFYSNQPQHF
few TRBJ2-1 TRBV21-1 . TGTGCCACCCCCCATGGCGGGAGGGTGCCTGAGCAGTTCTTC CATPHGGRVPEQFF
few TRBJ1-2 TRBV5-4 . TGTGCCAGCAGCTTGCCTGCTGGGCGGGCGACGAACTATGGCTACACCTTC CASSLPAGRATNYGYTF
. TRBJ1-1 TRBV2 TRBD1 TGTGCCAGCAACCTTGGGACAGGGGGCGGAAGAACTGAAGCTTTCTTT CASNLGTGGGRTEAFF
few TRBJ1-2 TRBV5-4 TRBD1 TGTGCCAGCAGCCCCCTAGGGGGCAACTATGGCTACACCTTC CASSPLGGNYGYTF
. TRBJ1-2 TRBV14 TRBD1 TGTGCCAGCAGCCAAGCCCCGGGACAGGGGTATGGCTACACCTTC CASSQAPGQGYGYTF
few TRBJ2-2 TRBV7-8 TRBD1 TGTGCCAGCAGCTCTTTGTACCGGGACAGGGCGACCGGGGAGCTGTTTTTT CASSSLYRDRATGELFF
. TRBJ2-2 TRBV5-1 . TGCGCCAGCATGGGCCACACAGACACCGGGGAGCTGTTTTTT CASMGHTDTGELFF
. TRBJ2-7 TRBV7-8 TRBD2 TGTGCCAGCAGCCCCCGGACTAGCAGCTCCTACGAGCAGTACTTC CASSPRTSSSYEQYF
. TRBJ1-5 TRBV6-1 TRBD1 TGTGCCAGCAGTTCAACAGGGGTGGTTAGGCAGCCCCAGCATTTT CASSSTGVVRQPQHF
. TRBJ2-1 TRBV6-6 . TGTGCCAGCAGTTATGGAGGGTATGAGCAGTTCTTC CASSYGGYEQFF
few TRBJ2-7 TRBV9 . TGTGCCAGCAGCGTAGTTTATGTTAGGGAGAAGGTCTACGAGCAGTACTTC CASSVVYVREKVYEQYF
. TRBJ2-7 TRBV5-1 . TGCGCCAGCAGCTTGGGAGGCCTGAACTACGAGCAGTACTTC CASSLGGLNYEQYF
. TRBJ1-2 TRBV19 TRBD1 TGTGCCAGTTGTACCGGGACAGGGAGGAGCGGCTACACCTTC CASCTGTGRSGYTF
. TRBJ1-5 TRBV7-9 TRBD1 TGTGCCAGCAGCCGGGGACAGGGGAATAGCAATCAGCCCCAGCATTTT CASSRGQGNSNQPQHF
. TRBJ1-4 TRBV5-1 TRBD1 TGCGCCAGCAGGGCCGGGACAGGGGGTGAAAAACTGTTTTTT CASRAGTGGEKLFF
. TRBJ2-1 TRBV4-3 TRBD2 TGCGCCAGCAGCCATCCAAGCGGGGGCGTCAATGAGCAGTTCTTC CASSHPSGGVNEQFF
. TRBJ1-6 TRBV6-4 TRBD1 TGTGCCAGCAGTGAAGGGACAGGGGGGTCACCCCTCCACTTT CASSEGTGGSPLHF
few TRBJ2-1 TRBV30 . TGTGCCTGGACTAGTATTACTTACAATGAGCAGTTCTTC CAWTSITYNEQFF
. TRBJ2-1 TRBV5-1 TRBD2 TGCGCCAGCAGCTTGACCAGCGGGAGGTCCTACAATGAGCAGTTCTTC CASSLTSGRSYNEQFF
few TRBJ2-7 TRBV19 TRBD2 TGTGCCAGTAGTATCGGACTAGCGGGGTCGATGCAGTACTTC CASSIGLAGSMQYF
. TRBJ2-3 TRBV9 . TGTGCCAGCAGCGTTGAGCCAGCGGTGGGGACAGATACGCAGTATTTT CASSVEPAVGTDTQYF
few TRBJ2-1 TRBV14 . TGTGCCAGCAGCCTAACAGGGTTCTCCTACAATGAGCAGTTCTTC CASSLTGFSYNEQFF
few TRBJ1-4 TRBV5-4 . TGTGCCGGCGGTAGAGAGGGCGGTGGTGAAAAACTGTTTTTT CAGGREGGGEKLFF
. TRBJ2-3 TRBV7-2 . TGTGCCAGCAGCTCGAGACTGAGCACAGATACGCAGTATTTT CASSSRLSTDTQYF
. TRBJ2-1 TRBV5-4 . TGTGCCAGCAGCTTGGGACTCTACAATGAGCAGTTCTTC CASSLGLYNEQFF